The rows below give T cell receptor beta chains drawn from one sample of a study of STAT5B mutations in CD4+ large granular lymphocyte leukemia. TCRdb keeps only in-frame clones here, not all; method: immunoSEQ multiplex PCR. The sample has several hundred clones, roughly two thirds seen once. The sequenced sample consisted of PBMCs. The receptor source for this set is a woman aged 45-65 years with CD4+ T-cell large granular lymphocyte leukemia. Both conserved end residues are part of each CDR3. D genes are given only for firm matches. A clone size is listed for some rows: how often the clone was seen (once, few, many), or a class if it is expanded.

j_gene,d_gene,v_gene,abundance,CDR3aa,CDR3nt
TRBJ1-2,NA,TRBV5-1,NA,CASSALGAHHGYTF,TGCGCCAGCAGCGCTCTGGGGGCGCACCATGGCTACACCTTC
TRBJ2-1,NA,TRBV11-2,NA,CASSNDRDSPLRDNEQFF,TGTGCCAGCAGCAACGACCGGGACTCCCCTCTAAGGGACAATGAGCAGTTCTTC
TRBJ2-2,NA,TRBV19,NA,CASSPHAGELFF,TGTGCCAGTAGCCCCCACGCCGGGGAGCTGTTTTTT
TRBJ1-2,NA,TRBV7-8,NA,CASSLAEGVSYGYTF,TGTGCCAGCAGCTTAGCGGAGGGGGTTAGCTATGGCTACACCTTC
TRBJ2-3,NA,TRBV13,NA,CASSLTGLKRVGTDTQYF,TGTGCCAGCAGCCTAACCGGACTAAAACGGGTGGGCACAGATACGCAGTATTTT
TRBJ2-7,NA,TRBV11-2,NA,CASAVSSYEQYF,TGTGCCAGCGCTGTCTCCTCCTACGAGCAGTACTTC
TRBJ2-7,NA,TRBV7-3,NA,CASSSTPSYEQYF,TGTGCCAGCAGCTCGACTCCTTCCTACGAGCAGTACTTC
TRBJ2-1,TRBD1,TRBV11-2,large,CASSGQGSSDEQFF,TGTGCCAGCAGCGGACAGGGGAGCAGCGATGAGCAGTTCTTC
TRBJ2-1,TRBD2,TRBV5-6,NA,CASSLAWREGYNEQFF,TGTGCCAGCAGCTTGGCCTGGCGGGAGGGTTACAATGAGCAGTTCTTC
TRBJ2-1,NA,TRBV11-2,once,CASSRGTGTYNEQFF,TGTGCCAGCAGCCGAGGAACAGGTACCTACAATGAGCAGTTCTTC
TRBJ2-3,TRBD2,TRBV4-3,NA,CASSQGNSGRFPDTQYF,TGCGCCAGCAGCCAGGGGAATAGCGGGAGGTTCCCAGATACGCAGTATTTT
TRBJ2-7,TRBD1,TRBV6-5,NA,CASSGLGTGYEQYF,TGTGCCAGCAGTGGCCTTGGGACAGGCTACGAGCAGTACTTC
TRBJ2-3,NA,TRBV7-2,NA,CASSLAMGRGRTDTQYF,TGTGCCAGCAGCTTAGCCATGGGGAGGGGGCGTACAGATACGCAGTATTTT
TRBJ2-5,TRBD2,TRBV19,NA,CASSISGGIQETQYF,TGTGCCAGTAGTATCTCGGGAGGAATCCAAGAGACCCAGTACTTC
TRBJ2-7,TRBD2,TRBV7-6,NA,CASSLALAGQLAEQYF,TGTGCCAGCAGCTTAGCTCTAGCGGGCCAACTCGCCGAGCAGTACTTC
TRBJ1-1,NA,TRBV6-1,NA,CARRDRTEAFF,TGTGCCAGGAGGGATCGAACTGAAGCTTTCTTT
TRBJ1-5,NA,TRBV19,NA,CASSPGQRQPQHF,TGTGCCAGTAGCCCTGGACAGCGCCAGCCCCAGCATTTT
TRBJ2-1,TRBD1,TRBV7-2,once,CAGSTFRGPGNEQFF,TGTGCCGGCTCAACGTTCAGGGGGCCGGGCAATGAGCAGTTCTTC
TRBJ2-3,NA,TRBV19,NA,CASTPAALGTTDTQYF,TGTGCCAGTACCCCAGCGGCCCTTGGCACCACAGATACGCAGTATTTT
TRBJ2-1,TRBD2,TRBV6-1,NA,CASSEAISGKNEQFF,TGTGCCAGCAGTGAAGCTATAAGCGGGAAGAATGAGCAGTTCTTC
TRBJ2-3,NA,TRBV20-1,NA,CSARTGVTQYF,TGCAGTGCTAGAACCGGCGTGACGCAGTATTTT
TRBJ2-1,NA,TRBV5-4,NA,CASSLAPSYNEQFF,TGTGCCAGCAGCTTGGCCCCCTCCTACAATGAGCAGTTCTTC
TRBJ2-7,TRBD1,TRBV5-1,NA,CASKLQGASAYEQYF,TGCGCCAGCAAGCTACAGGGGGCGTCGGCCTACGAGCAGTACTTC
TRBJ1-1,NA,TRBV15,few,CATSREPNTEAFF,TGTGCCACCAGCAGAGAACCGAACACTGAAGCTTTCTTT
TRBJ2-1,TRBD2,TRBV28,NA,CASSSTGLATPGEQFF,TGTGCCAGCAGTTCGACGGGACTAGCCACCCCTGGTGAGCAGTTCTTC
TRBJ2-1,NA,TRBV29-1,NA,CSVVSGASYNEQFF,TGCAGCGTTGTTTCTGGGGCATCCTACAATGAGCAGTTCTTC
TRBJ2-7,NA,TRBV4-2,NA,CASSPHLLPGVSIYEQYF,TGTGCCAGCAGCCCTCACCTTTTACCGGGAGTGTCGATTTACGAGCAGTACTTC
TRBJ2-1,NA,TRBV5-8,NA,CASSLALAYEQFF,TGTGCCAGCAGCTTGGCCCTAGCCTATGAGCAGTTCTTC
TRBJ2-3,TRBD2,TRBV7-9,NA,CASSLAGTRKTDTQYF,TGTGCCAGCAGCTTAGCCGGGACTAGGAAAACAGATACGCAGTATTTT
TRBJ2-3,TRBD2,TRBV27,medium-sized,CASSPGLADAQGLQYF,TGTGCCAGCAGCCCGGGACTAGCAGACGCACAAGGGTTGCAGTATTTT
TRBJ2-4,NA,TRBV4-3,medium-sized,CASSRSTSARNIQYF,TGCGCCAGCAGCCGTTCGACCTCGGCGAGGAACATTCAGTACTTC
TRBJ1-5,TRBD1,TRBV5-4,NA,CASSAKGQLNQPQHF,TGTGCCAGCAGCGCTAAGGGACAGCTCAATCAGCCCCAGCATTTT
TRBJ2-3,TRBD2,TRBV4-3,NA,CASSQGFSGLSSTDTQYF,TGCGCCAGCAGCCAAGGATTCTCGGGACTATCCAGCACAGATACGCAGTATTTT
TRBJ2-1,TRBD1,TRBV13,NA,CASSFQTTGAVEQFF,TGTGCCAGCAGCTTCCAAACCACAGGGGCGGTTGAGCAGTTCTTC
TRBJ2-7,NA,TRBV7-8,few,CASGQRGSYEQYF,TGTGCCAGCGGCCAACGGGGTAGTTACGAGCAGTACTTC
TRBJ1-2,NA,TRBV4-2,NA,CASSQYDGNYGYTF,TGTGCCAGCAGCCAATATGACGGGAACTATGGCTACACCTTC
TRBJ1-2,NA,TRBV7-2,NA,CASSLKPAQGGGYTF,TGTGCCAGCAGCTTAAAGCCGGCGCAGGGAGGCGGCTACACCTTC
TRBJ1-1,TRBD1,TRBV9,NA,CASSASTGHNTEAFF,TGTGCCAGCAGCGCATCGACAGGGCATAACACTGAAGCTTTCTTT
TRBJ1-5,NA,TRBV6-1,once,CASSVVRSGQPQHF,TGTGCCAGCAGTGTAGTCAGGTCGGGCCAGCCCCAGCATTTT
TRBJ2-3,TRBD2,TRBV9,medium-sized,CASSVTPLAGGPEDTQYF,TGTGCCAGCAGCGTAACTCCTTTGGCGGGAGGGCCTGAAGATACGCAGTATTTT
TRBJ2-3,TRBD2,TRBV6-1,NA,CASSGLAGGPDTQYF,TGTGCCAGCAGTGGACTAGCGGGAGGGCCAGATACGCAGTATTTT
TRBJ2-3,NA,TRBV9,NA,CASSVNDLTDTQYF,TGTGCCAGCAGCGTAAACGATCTCACAGATACGCAGTATTTT
TRBJ1-3,TRBD1,TRBV6-5,NA,CASSSHTGGSGNTIYF,TGTGCCAGCAGTTCCCATACAGGGGGCTCTGGAAACACCATATATTTT
TRBJ2-3,TRBD2,TRBV27,NA,CASSLSTSGRGLADTQYF,TGTGCCAGCAGTTTATCGACTAGCGGGAGGGGTTTGGCAGATACGCAGTATTTT